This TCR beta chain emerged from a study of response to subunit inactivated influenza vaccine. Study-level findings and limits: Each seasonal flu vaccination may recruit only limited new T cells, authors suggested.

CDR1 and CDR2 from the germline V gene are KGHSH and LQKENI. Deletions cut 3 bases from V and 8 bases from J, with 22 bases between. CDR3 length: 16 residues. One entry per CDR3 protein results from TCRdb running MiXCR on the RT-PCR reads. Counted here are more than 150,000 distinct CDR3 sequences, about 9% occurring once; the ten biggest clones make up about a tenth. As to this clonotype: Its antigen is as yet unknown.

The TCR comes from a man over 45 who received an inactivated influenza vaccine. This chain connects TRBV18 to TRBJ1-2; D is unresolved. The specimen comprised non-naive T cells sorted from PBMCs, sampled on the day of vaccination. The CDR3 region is CASSPTMARAPGGYTF. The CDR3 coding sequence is TGTGCCAGCTCACCGACAATGGCAAGAGCGCCTGGCGGCTACACCTTC.